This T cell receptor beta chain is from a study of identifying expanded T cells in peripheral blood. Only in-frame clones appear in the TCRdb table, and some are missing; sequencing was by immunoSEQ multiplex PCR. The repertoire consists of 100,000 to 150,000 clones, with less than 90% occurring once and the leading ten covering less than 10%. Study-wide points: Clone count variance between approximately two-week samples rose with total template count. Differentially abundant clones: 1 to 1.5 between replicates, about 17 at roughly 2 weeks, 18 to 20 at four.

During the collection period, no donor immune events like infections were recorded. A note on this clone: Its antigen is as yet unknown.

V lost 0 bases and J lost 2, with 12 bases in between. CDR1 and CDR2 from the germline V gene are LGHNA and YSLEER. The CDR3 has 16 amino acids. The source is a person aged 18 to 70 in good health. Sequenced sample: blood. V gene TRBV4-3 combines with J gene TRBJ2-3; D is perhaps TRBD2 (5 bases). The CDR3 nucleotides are TGCGCCAGCAGCCAAGATCTCGGTAGCGTCACAGATACGCAGTATTTT. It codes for CASSQDLGSVTDTQYF.